This entry lists 16 T cell receptor beta chains sequenced from one sample in a study of blood T cell repertoires in COVID-19. TCRdb keeps only in-frame clones here, not all; method: immunoSEQ multiplex PCR. The sample has 250,000 to 350,000 clones, about nine tenths seen once. Material: peripheral blood. These receptors were obtained from a woman aged 25 to 45 with active or convalescent COVID-19.

This chain joins TRBV7-9 and TRBJ1-6, with TRBD1 identical over 7 bases. Germline-derived CDR1 and CDR2 are SEHNR and FQNEAQ (reference sequence). The CDR3 runs 15 residues. The V segment lost 4 bases and the J segment 8 bases; nucleotides outside the gene matches: 8. The CDR3 DNA sequence: TGTGCCAGCAGCTCCATCCGGCAGGGGGATTCACCCCTCCACTTT. It specifies CASSSIRQGDSPLHF.

V gene TRBV7-2 combines with J gene TRBJ1-1; 9 bases are a match to TRBD1. With V trimmed by 5 bases and J by 5 bases, 6 bases remained unmatched. Germline values: CDR1 SGHTA, CDR2 FQGNSA. CDR3 size: 14 residues. This CDR3 is CASSPGQGQTEAFF. As DNA, the CDR3 is TGTGCCAGCAGCCCGGGACAGGGTCAAACTGAAGCTTTCTTT.

This clone was seen only once. This rearrangement joins TRBV6-5 to TRBJ2-1; 9 bases match TRBD2. Losses at the gene ends were 5 bases for V and 2 bases for J; bases not matched to a gene: 4. The CDR3 sequence is 15 residues long. Germline lookup yields CDR1 MNHEY and CDR2 SVGAGI. The CDR3 reads CASSLAGLAYNEQFF. Here the CDR3 DNA reads TGTGCCAGCAGTCTAGCGGGGCTCGCCTACAATGAGCAGTTCTTC.

Regarding this clone: Given the absence of the conserved phenylalanine or tryptophan at the CDR3 end, a read error is likely. The DNA is left out, because the CDR3 cannot be placed on it with certainty; the CDR3 is given as TCRdb lists it. V and J are TRBV3-1 (or the pseudogene TRBV3-2) and TRBJ1-2; TRBD1, the table's D call, lacks a check against the DNA. Looked up from germline, CDR1 is LGHDT and CDR2 is YNNKEL (reference sequence). The CDR3 adds up to 10 amino acids, both ends counted. Here the CDR3 reads CASSPRPGRA.

J is TRBJ1-1 and V is TRBV6-5, with TRBD1 as a possible D gene (6 bases). This CDR3 spans 13 amino acids. V was cut by 2 bases and J by 6 bases, with 10 bases left in between. The germline V gene has CDR1 MNHEY and CDR2 SVGAGI. The CDR3 nucleotides read TGTGCCAGCAGTTACCGGGGGGCGTCTGAAGCTTTCTTT. It yields the protein CASSYRGASEAFF.

The chain is built from TRBV27 and TRBJ1-6, with D perhaps matching TRBD1 (6 bases). The V gene lost 6 bases and the J gene lost 6 bases, with 15 bases spanning the gap. The germline CDR1 and CDR2 sequences are MNHEY and SMNVEV (reference sequence). The CDR3 runs 15 residues. The CDR3 protein is CASRPRQDVNSPLHF. Here the CDR3 DNA reads TGTGCCAGCAGGCCTAGACAGGACGTTAATTCACCCCTCCACTTT.

This chain uses TRBV6-2 or TRBV6-3 with TRBJ1-2, with TRBD1 matching over 9 bases. Per germline, CDR1 MNHEY and CDR2 SVGEGT. V lost 4 bases to trimming and J lost 7 bases; unmatched junction nucleotides: 10. The CDR3 contains 15 residues. CDR3 DNA sequence: TGTGCCAGCAGTTCAACCGGGACAGGGCCCCGTGGCTACACCTTC. This sequence encodes CASSSTGTGPRGYTF.

This chain links TRBV9 with TRBJ1-4; D not certain. The V end was cut by 0 bases, the J end by 5 bases, with 14 bases between. The length of the CDR3 is 16 residues. CDR1 is SGDLS and CDR2 is YYNGEE in the germline V gene. CDR3 nucleotides: TGTGCCAGCAGCGTAGGAGCCGGGATCGGGAATGAAAAACTGTTTTTT. Translation gives CASSVGAGIGNEKLFF.

The chain joins TRBV6-5 to TRBJ2-7; D may be TRBD1 (6 bases). Trimming took off 7 bases at V and 0 bases at J, with 13 bases between the two ends. There are 14 residues in the CDR3. Germline V gene sequence: CDR1 MNHEY, CDR2 SVGAGI. CDR3 sequence (DNA): TGTGCCAGCACCCAGGGGCTTAGCTCCTACGAGCAGTACTTC. Protein: CASTQGLSSYEQYF.

The chain recombines TRBV3-1 (or the pseudogene TRBV3-2) with TRBJ2-2, with 7 bases fitting TRBD2. The trim removed 0 bases at V and 1 base at J, leaving 2 bases unmatched. Germline V gene sequence: CDR1 LGHDT, CDR2 YNNKEL (reference sequence). The CDR3 sequence is 16 residues long. Written as DNA, the CDR3 is TGTGCCAGCAGCCAAGAGGGACTAATGAACACCGGGGAGCTGTTTTTT. Protein: CASSQEGLMNTGELFF.

J is TRBJ1-2 and V is TRBV6-5, with TRBD1 identical over 7 bases. The junction had 9 bases not matched to a gene; V was cut back by 7 bases and J by 4 bases. This CDR3 has 14 amino acids. Germline V gene sequence: CDR1 MNHEY, CDR2 SVGAGI. CDR3 sequence reads: CASIRDSDSYGYTF. DNA of the CDR3: TGTGCCAGCATAAGGGACAGTGACTCCTATGGCTACACCTTC.

The gene calls are TRBV5-1 and TRBJ2-3; a possible D gene is TRBD2 (6 bases). The CDR3 spans 15 residues. CDR1 SGHRS and CDR2 YFSETQ come from the germline V gene. Trimming cost V 3 bases and J 4 bases, with 15 bases left between them. CDR3 nucleotides: TGCGCCAGCAGCTCGGGTCCGGGGGAGGCAGATACGCAGTATTTT. Amino acid sequence: CASSSGPGEADTQYF.

The CDR3 spells CASSLGRQGARNIQYF. The CDR3 DNA follows: TGTGCCAGCAGCTTAGGAAGGCAGGGGGCACGGAACATTCAGTACTTC. The V and J genes are TRBV7-2 and TRBJ2-4, with 8 positions matching TRBD1. This CDR3 has 16 amino acids. V lost 1 base, J lost 7 bases, and 9 bases stayed unmatched. CDR1 and CDR2 (germline): SGHTA, FQGNSA.

V and J are TRBV15 and TRBJ1-2, with TRBD1 identical over 7 bases. The V gene's germline CDR1 is LNHNV and CDR2 YYDKDF (reference sequence). J gave up 3 bases and V 6 bases, and 13 bases lay outside the gene matches. The CDR3 runs to 16 residues. The CDR3 coding sequence is TGTGCCACCAGAAGATCCACAGGGGATCGGGACTATGGCTACACCTTC. It is translated as CATRRSTGDRDYGYTF.

This clone came up a few times. This chain connects TRBV4-1 to TRBJ2-1; 8 nucleotides agree with TRBD2. The CDR3 has 19 residues. From germline, CDR1 is MGHRA and CDR2 YSYEKL. V shed 0 bases, J shed 1 base, and the junction held 11 bases outside the gene matches. CDR3: CASSQESRGGLGSYNEQFF. CDR3 nucleotide sequence: TGCGCCAGCAGCCAAGAATCACGGGGGGGCCTTGGGTCCTACAATGAGCAGTTCTTC.

In this sample, this clone turned up once. This chain links TRBV7-8 with TRBJ2-3, with 8 nucleotides matching TRBD2. The V and J ends lost 5 bases and 0 bases, in that order; junction bases with no gene match: 1. Germline lookup yields CDR1 SGHVS and CDR2 FQNEAQ. This CDR3 is 14 amino acids long. The CDR3 DNA follows: TGTGCCAGCAGCCCGGGGGGGAGCACAGATACGCAGTATTTT. Translation gives CASSPGGSTDTQYF.